The rows below give T cell receptor beta chains drawn from one sample of a study of blood T cell repertoires in COVID-19. Clones were read by immunoSEQ multiplex PCR, and TCRdb kept only the in-frame ones, dropping some. The sample holds roughly 210,000 clones, around 90% seen once. The material sequenced was PBMCs or T cells enriched from blood (not recorded which). The source is a man aged 25-45 years in a cohort exposed to, infected with or recovered from COVID-19 (not recorded which). CDR3s include the opening cysteine and the closing phenylalanine or tryptophan. The D gene is left open where the match is weak.

V	J	D	CDR3
TRBV19	TRBJ2-1	-	CASSIARSRNEQFF
TRBV4-1	TRBJ1-5	-	CASSHVGRGEQPQHF
TRBV15	TRBJ2-7	TRBD2	CATSRELAGGPYEQYF
TRBV5-4	TRBJ2-4	-	CASSLQENIQYF
TRBV19	TRBJ1-5	-	CASSTRPHSSEGPQHF
TRBV24-1	TRBJ1-2	TRBD1	CATSDLTTGNYTF
TRBV7-2	TRBJ1-1	-	CASSLRRGTQAFF
TRBV5-1	TRBJ2-7	TRBD1	CASSLDRGPREQYF
TRBV6-6	TRBJ2-7	TRBD1	CASSGDRGLLYEQYF
TRBV25-1	TRBJ2-1	-	CASSDPGRQFF
TRBV23-1	TRBJ2-7	TRBD1	CASSRRGPNSWEQYF
TRBV19	TRBJ2-1	-	CASSASRSGYEQFF
TRBV28	TRBJ2-3	TRBD2	CASSRGRGLDGADTQYF
TRBV7-6	TRBJ2-1	TRBD2	CASSSRTSGNHNEQFF
TRBV18	TRBJ2-1	-	CASSPLFGSSYNEQFF
TRBV13	TRBJ2-1	TRBD1	CASTLGDRDSNEQFF
TRBV24-1	TRBJ2-7	TRBD1	CATSALGTASYEQYF
TRBV19	TRBJ2-7	TRBD2	CASRGTSYEQYF
TRBV11-1	TRBJ2-5	TRBD1	CASSFRDRGRGTQYF
TRBV3-1/TRBV3-2	TRBJ2-7	-	CASSRESEQYF
TRBV11-2	TRBJ1-3	TRBD1	CASSLNRGAGNTIYF
TRBV6-5	TRBJ1-2	-	CASSYLGPLPYGYTF
TRBV20-1	TRBJ1-1	-	CSAHRILEAFF
TRBV7-2	TRBJ2-3	TRBD1	CASRLRDRSTDTQYF
TRBV9	TRBJ1-1	-	CASSANTNTEAFF
TRBV5-1	TRBJ2-1	TRBD1	CASSPGQGINEQFF
TRBV7-8	TRBJ2-5	TRBD2	CASSLSSGGFQETQYF
TRBV11-2	TRBJ2-3	-	CASSTGTASTDTQYF
TRBV11-2	TRBJ2-1	-	CASSLVAGLLLNEQFF
TRBV7-9	TRBJ2-7	-	CASSLPTRQAAGEQYF
TRBV6-5	TRBJ2-2	TRBD2	CASRSGSGTGELFF
TRBV3-1/TRBV3-2	TRBJ2-1	TRBD2	CASSLAGGRGEQFF
TRBV7-9	TRBJ1-6	TRBD1	CASSLTTGSNSPLHF
TRBV6-5	TRBJ1-1	-	CASSPRGGGGTEAFF
TRBV5-1	TRBJ2-7	TRBD1	CASSLDIGQGHEQYF
TRBV5-6	TRBJ1-6	-	CASSLSGGVFNSPLHF
TRBV28	TRBJ1-3	-	CASRPIGPGNTIYF
TRBV21-1	TRBJ1-1	-	CASNPRTGWANTEAFF
TRBV6-6	TRBJ2-1	-	CASSLGAENEQFF
TRBV4-1	TRBJ1-4	-	CASSQVGLEEKLFF
TRBV27	TRBJ1-2	-	CASSSKSNYGYTF